This T cell receptor (beta chain) comes out of a study of T cell clonality in common variable immunodeficiency. General observations from the study: Compared with controls, CVID subjects had fewer shared TCRbeta clones. T cell subpopulation sequencing would be needed to explain CVID clonality. Fewer deletions and N-nucleotide insertions were reportedly seen in common variable immunodeficiency TCR beta sequences.

The germline gives CDR1 DFQATT, CDR2 SNEGSKA (reference sequence). The CDR3 contains 12 residues. The V gene lost 5 bases and the J gene lost 0 bases, with 8 bases spanning the gap. TCRdb keeps only in-frame clones here, not all; method: immunoSEQ multiplex PCR. The sample includes tens of thousands of clones, none of them occurring once. This clone has at least ten counts. The antigen is not known. The read halts 3 residues ahead of the CDR3 end, with the missing end drawn from the germline J gene. The sample was peripheral blood mononuclear cells. This rearrangement joins TRBV20-1 to TRBJ2-7, with D possibly being TRBD1 (6 bases). The sequence was obtained from a person aged 18-69 years in good health. The part of the CDR3 DNA that was read is TGCAGTGCTCGGGACAACTCCTACGAG. It yields the protein CSARDNSYE. The full CDR3 reads CSARDNSYEQYF.